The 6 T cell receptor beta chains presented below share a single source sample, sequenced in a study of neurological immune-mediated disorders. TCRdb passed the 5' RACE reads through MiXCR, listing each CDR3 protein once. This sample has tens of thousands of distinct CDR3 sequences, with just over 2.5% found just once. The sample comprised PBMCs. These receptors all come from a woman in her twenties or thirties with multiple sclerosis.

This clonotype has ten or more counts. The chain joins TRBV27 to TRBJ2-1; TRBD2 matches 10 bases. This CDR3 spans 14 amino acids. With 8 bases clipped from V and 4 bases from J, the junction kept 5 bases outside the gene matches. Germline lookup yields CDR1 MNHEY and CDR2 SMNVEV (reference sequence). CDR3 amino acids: CASCGLAEYNEQFF. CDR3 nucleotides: TGTGCCAGCTGTGGACTAGCGGAGTACAATGAGCAGTTCTTC.

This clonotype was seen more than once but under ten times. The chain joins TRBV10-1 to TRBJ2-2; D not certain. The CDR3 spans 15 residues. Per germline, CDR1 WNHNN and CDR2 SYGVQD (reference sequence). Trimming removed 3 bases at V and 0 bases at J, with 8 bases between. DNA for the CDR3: TGCGCCAGCAGTGACGGCTACACGAACACCGGGGAGCTGTTTTTT. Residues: CASSDGYTNTGELFF.

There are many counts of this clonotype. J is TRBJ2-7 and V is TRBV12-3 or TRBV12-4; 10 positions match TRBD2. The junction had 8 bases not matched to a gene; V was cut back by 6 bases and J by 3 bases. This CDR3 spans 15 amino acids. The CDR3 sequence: CASSVGLADYYEQYF. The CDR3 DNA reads TGTGCCAGCAGCGTAGGACTAGCGGATTACTACGAGCAGTACTTC.

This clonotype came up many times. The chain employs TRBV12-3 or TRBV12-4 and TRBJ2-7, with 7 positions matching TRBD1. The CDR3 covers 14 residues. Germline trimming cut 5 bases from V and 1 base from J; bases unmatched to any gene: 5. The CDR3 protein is CASSIQGTSYEQYF. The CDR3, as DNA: TGTGCCAGCAGTATACAGGGGACATCCTACGAGCAGTACTTC.

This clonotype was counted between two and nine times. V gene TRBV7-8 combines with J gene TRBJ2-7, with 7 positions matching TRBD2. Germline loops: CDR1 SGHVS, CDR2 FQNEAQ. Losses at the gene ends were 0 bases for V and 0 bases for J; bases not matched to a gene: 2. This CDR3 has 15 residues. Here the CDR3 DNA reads TGTGCCAGCAGCTTAGCGGAGCGGGACTCCTACGAGCAGTACTTC. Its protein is CASSLAERDSYEQYF.

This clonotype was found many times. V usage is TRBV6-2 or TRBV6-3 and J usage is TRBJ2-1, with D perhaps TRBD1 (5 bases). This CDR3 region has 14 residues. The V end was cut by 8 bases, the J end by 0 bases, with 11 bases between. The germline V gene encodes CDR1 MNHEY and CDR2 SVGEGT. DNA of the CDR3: TGTGCCAGCCGACAGCCATACTCCTACAATGAGCAGTTCTTC. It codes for CASRQPYSYNEQFF.